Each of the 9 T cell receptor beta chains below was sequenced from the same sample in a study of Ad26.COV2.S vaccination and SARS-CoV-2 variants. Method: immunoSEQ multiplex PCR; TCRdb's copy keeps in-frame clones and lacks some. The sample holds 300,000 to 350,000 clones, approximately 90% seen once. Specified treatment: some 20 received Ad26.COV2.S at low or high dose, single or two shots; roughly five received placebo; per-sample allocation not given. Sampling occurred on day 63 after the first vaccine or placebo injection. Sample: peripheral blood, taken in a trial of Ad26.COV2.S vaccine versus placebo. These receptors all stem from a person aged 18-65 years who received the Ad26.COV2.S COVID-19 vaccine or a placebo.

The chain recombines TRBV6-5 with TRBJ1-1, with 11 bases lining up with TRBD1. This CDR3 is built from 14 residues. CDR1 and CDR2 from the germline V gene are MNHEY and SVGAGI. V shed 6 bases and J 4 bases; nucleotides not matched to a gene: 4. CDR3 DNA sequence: TGTGCCAGCAGAACCGGGACAGGGGGCACTGAAGCTTTCTTT. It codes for CASRTGTGGTEAFF.

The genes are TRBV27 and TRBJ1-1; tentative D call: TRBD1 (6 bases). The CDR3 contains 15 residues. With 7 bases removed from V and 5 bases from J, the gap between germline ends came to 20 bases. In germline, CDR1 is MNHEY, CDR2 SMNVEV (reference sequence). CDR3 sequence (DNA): TGTGCCAGCAAAGATTCACGGGGGGGCGGAACTGAAGCTTTCTTT. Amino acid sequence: CASKDSRGGGTEAFF.

The CDR3 reads CASSPWGGTEAFF. CDR3 DNA: TGTGCCAGTAGTCCATGGGGCGGCACTGAAGCTTTCTTT. This sequence joins TRBV19 and TRBJ1-1, with D perhaps matching TRBD1 (5 bases). CDR1 and CDR2 (germline): LNHDA, SQIVND (reference sequence). CDR3 size: 13 residues. V was shortened by 5 bases and J by 4 bases, with 11 bases between the two germline ends.

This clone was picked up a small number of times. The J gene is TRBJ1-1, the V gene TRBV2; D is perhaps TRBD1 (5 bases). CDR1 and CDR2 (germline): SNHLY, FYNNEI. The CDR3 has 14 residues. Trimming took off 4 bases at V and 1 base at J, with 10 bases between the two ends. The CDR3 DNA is TGTGCCAGCAGTGCCCAGACAGAGAACACTGAAGCTTTCTTT. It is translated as CASSAQTENTEAFF.

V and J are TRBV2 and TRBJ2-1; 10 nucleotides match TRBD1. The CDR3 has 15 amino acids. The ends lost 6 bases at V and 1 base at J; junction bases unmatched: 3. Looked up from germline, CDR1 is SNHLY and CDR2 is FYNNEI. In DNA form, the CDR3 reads TGTGCCAGCAGAGGGACAGGGGCGTCCTACAATGAGCAGTTCTTC. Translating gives CASRGTGASYNEQFF.

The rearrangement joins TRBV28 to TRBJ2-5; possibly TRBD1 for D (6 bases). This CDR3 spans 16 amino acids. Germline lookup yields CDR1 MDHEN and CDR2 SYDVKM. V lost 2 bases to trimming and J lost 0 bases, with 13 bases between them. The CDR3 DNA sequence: TGTGCCAGCAGTTTACCCAGGGGCGAGTACCAAGAGACCCAGTACTTC. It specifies CASSLPRGEYQETQYF. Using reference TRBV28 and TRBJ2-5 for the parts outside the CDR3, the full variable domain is DVKVTQSSRYLVKRTGEKVFLECVQDMDHENMFWYRQDPGLGLRLIYFSYDVKMKEKGDIPEGYSVSREKKERFSLILESASTNQTSMYLCASSLPRGEYQETQYFGPGTRLLVL.

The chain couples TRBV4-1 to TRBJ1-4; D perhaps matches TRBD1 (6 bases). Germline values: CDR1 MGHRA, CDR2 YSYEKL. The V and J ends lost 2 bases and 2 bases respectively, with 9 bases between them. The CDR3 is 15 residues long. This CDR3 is CASSQHRVTNEKLFF. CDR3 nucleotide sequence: TGCGCCAGCAGCCAACACAGGGTTACTAATGAAAAACTGTTTTTT.

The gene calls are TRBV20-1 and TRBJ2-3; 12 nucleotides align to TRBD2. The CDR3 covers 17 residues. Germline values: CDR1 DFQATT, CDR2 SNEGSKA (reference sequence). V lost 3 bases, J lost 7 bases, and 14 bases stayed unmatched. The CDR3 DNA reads TGCAGTGCTAGTCGGGCTAGCGGGAGGGCGGTCAAACATACGCAGTATTTT. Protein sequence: CSASRASGRAVKHTQYF.

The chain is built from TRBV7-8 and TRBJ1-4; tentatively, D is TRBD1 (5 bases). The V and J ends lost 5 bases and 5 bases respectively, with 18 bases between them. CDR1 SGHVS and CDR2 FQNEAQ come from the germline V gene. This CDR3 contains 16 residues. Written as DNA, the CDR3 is TGTGCCAGCAGCCCCCCGGTAGGGGTGGCGAATGAAAAACTGTTTTTT. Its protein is CASSPPVGVANEKLFF.